The rows below give T cell receptor beta chains drawn from one sample of a study of graft-versus-host responses after intestinal transplantation. Clones were read by immunoSEQ multiplex PCR, and TCRdb kept only the in-frame ones, dropping some. The table lists about 40,000 clones, 91% of them singletons. The sample consisted of PBMCs, taken approximately 310 days after intestinal transplant. The receptors derive from a human patient who received an intestinal transplant, so some T cells may come from the graft donor. CDR3s include the opening cysteine and the closing phenylalanine or tryptophan. D genes are given only for firm matches.

NA	TRBV1	CTSSQGEGRGYTF
TRBD1	TRBV9	CASSVGDRGNYGYTF
NA	TRBV9	CASSVGSAWSTDTQYF
NA	TRBV18	CASSATRSNEQFF
TRBD2	TRBV5-1	CASSLLLAGVGENIQYF
TRBD2	TRBV29-1	CSVQKSGGWAGELFF
TRBD1	TRBV5-6	CASTGQGNVDEQYF
TRBD1	TRBV6-5	CASGTGGIQETQYF
TRBD2	TRBV6-5	CASSSGLAGADEQFF
NA	TRBV4-1	CASSQGRGYSSGANVLTF
NA	TRBV29-1	CSGMTTHSYEQYF
TRBD1	TRBV28	CASSFRQGGSSPLHF
TRBD2	TRBV13	CASSDTAGEREETQYF
NA	TRBV6-5	CASRVTWNTEAFF
NA	TRBV6-5	CASSTGTYQPQHF
NA	TRBV1	CTSSQDRTGTSGDIETQYF
NA	TRBV29-1	CSVTGYDQETQYF
TRBD2	TRBV5-1	CASSSGLAGDAGELFF
TRBD2	TRBV2	CASRALGLAGVTDTQYF
NA	TRBV11-2	CASSLQGSAKNIQYF
TRBD1	TRBV28	CASSLRGRAYEKLFF
NA	TRBV30	CAWSVHSWGYNEQFF
NA	TRBV27	CASTPRGGPLSNYGYTF
NA	TRBV25-1	CASSEGSYEQYF
TRBD1	TRBV27	CASSGTGGYGYTF
NA	TRBV6-1	CASSEGSYNEQFF
NA	TRBV29-1	CSVNQGGRVGNEQFF
NA	TRBV5-1	CASSLAGLWVNEQFF
NA	TRBV2	CASREGSSAYNEQFF
TRBD1	TRBV2	CASSEGPGQGLILYGYTF
TRBD1	TRBV6-1	CASSQRERGQEEQYF
NA	TRBV5-1	CASSLAANTGELFF
NA	TRBV12-5	CASGPNIRYEQFF
NA	TRBV28	CASSFLGTAYEQYF
NA	TRBV9	CASSARGRSEAFF
NA	TRBV7-2	CASSFSRGNEQFF
NA	TRBV7-9	CASSLGQTRGTDTQYF